A selection of T cell receptor beta chains follows, all from one sample in a study of tumor and adjacent non-tumor tissue in lung cancer. Via MiXCR, TCRdb re-called the multiplex PCR reads, giving one row per CDR3 protein. The data show some 68,000 distinct CDR3 sequences, with more than 75% seen just once and over 35% held by the top ten. The sample consisted of distant non-tumor lung tissue. The receptors shown here come from a man between 60 and 75 years old with non-small cell lung cancer. CDR3s include the opening cysteine and the closing phenylalanine or tryptophan.

v_gene: TRBV10-3; CDR3aa: CAISIGDGEQFF
v_gene: TRBV5-6; CDR3aa: CASTRGIYEQYF
v_gene: TRBV5-4; CDR3aa: CVSSLDMRIEQFF
v_gene: TRBV29-1; CDR3aa: CSIADSKNIQYF
v_gene: TRBV7-8; CDR3aa: CASSLARTGLSAEAFF
v_gene: TRBV12-3/TRBV12-4; CDR3aa: CASNLSRSTETFF
v_gene: TRBV12-3/TRBV12-4; CDR3aa: CASSVGSPGEKLFF
v_gene: TRBV29-1; CDR3aa: CIAADRYQETQYF
v_gene: TRBV6-6; CDR3aa: CASSRTGSGNEKLFF
v_gene: TRBV11-3; CDR3aa: CASNLGGTSSADTQYF
v_gene: TRBV12-3/TRBV12-4; CDR3aa: CASSGEYDIEQYF
v_gene: TRBV20-1; CDR3aa: CSAPSGQLNSPIHF
v_gene: TRBV10-3; CDR3aa: CAIRAEDRGDYEQYF
v_gene: TRBV10-3; CDR3aa: CAISEHGTSGMDPGANVLTF
v_gene: TRBV12-3/TRBV12-4; CDR3aa: CANSFWQNTGELFF
v_gene: TRBV6-1; CDR3aa: CANTVWGAGQPQHF
v_gene: TRBV7-8; CDR3aa: CANSVPGTGFGLTDTQYF
v_gene: TRBV13; CDR3aa: CASSTRDSEYSIYF
v_gene: TRBV5-1; CDR3aa: CASSFSKQTDTQYF
v_gene: TRBV4-1; CDR3aa: CASSSGGCEDTQYF
v_gene: TRBV12-3/TRBV12-4; CDR3aa: CASGLRTREGSAFF
v_gene: TRBV6-6; CDR3aa: CASSYLPGVDGANVLTF
v_gene: TRBV28; CDR3aa: CASRPGQHKGHSTEAFF
v_gene: TRBV6-5; CDR3aa: CASSYSSPYLAKNIQYF
v_gene: TRBV14; CDR3aa: CASSLFKTSFNEQFF
v_gene: TRBV28; CDR3aa: CASSPPTGSYQPQHF
v_gene: TRBV28; CDR3aa: CVSSPLGSKNGYTF
v_gene: TRBV14; CDR3aa: CTSSQARNQPQHF
v_gene: TRBV11-1; CDR3aa: CTSSAARVLDNEQFF
v_gene: TRBV4-1; CDR3aa: CASSQEQDSTPWYLHF
v_gene: TRBV25-1; CDR3aa: CARSEFDAEAFF
v_gene: TRBV11-3; CDR3aa: CNGSSRLADSTDTQYF
v_gene: TRBV6-1; CDR3aa: CASTRQGCTQAFF
v_gene: TRBV20-1; CDR3aa: CSAPDRDTEAFF
v_gene: TRBV7-2; CDR3aa: CASSLGVGDEQYF
v_gene: TRBV12-3/TRBV12-4; CDR3aa: CASSLPGTQKTQYF
v_gene: TRBV2; CDR3aa: CASGGRAGVEQFF
v_gene: TRBV6-1; CDR3aa: CASRLTGDLMAVPYNEQFF
v_gene: TRBV14; CDR3aa: CASSQDIGLAQYNEQFF
v_gene: TRBV19; CDR3aa: CTSSIEGETQYF
v_gene: TRBV30; CDR3aa: CAWRSPGLAQKRGGQFF
v_gene: TRBV5-1; CDR3aa: CTSSLEWDRGYSTRELFF